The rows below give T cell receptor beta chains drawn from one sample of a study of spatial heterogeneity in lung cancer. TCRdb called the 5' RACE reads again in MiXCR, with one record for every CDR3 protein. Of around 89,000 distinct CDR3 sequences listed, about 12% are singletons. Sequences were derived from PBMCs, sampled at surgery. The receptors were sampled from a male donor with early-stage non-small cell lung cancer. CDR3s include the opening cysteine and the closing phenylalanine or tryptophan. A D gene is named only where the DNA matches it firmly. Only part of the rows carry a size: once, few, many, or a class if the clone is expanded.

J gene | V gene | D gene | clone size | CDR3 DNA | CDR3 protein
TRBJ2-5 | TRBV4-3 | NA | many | TGCGCCAGCAGCCAAACGATAGGCCTCACAGGGCGCGGAGAGACCCAGTACTTC | CASSQTIGLTGRGETQYF
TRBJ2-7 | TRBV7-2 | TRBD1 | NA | TGTGCCAGCAGCTTAAGCCAGGGGGTGTACGAGCAGTACTTC | CASSLSQGVYEQYF
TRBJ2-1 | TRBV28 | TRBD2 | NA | TGTGCCAGCAGTCTCTTAGCGGGAGAAAGGTGGAATGAGCAGTTCTTC | CASSLLAGERWNEQFF
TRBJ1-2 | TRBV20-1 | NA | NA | TGCAGCGTTGGCAATAACTATGGCTACACCTTC | CSVGNNYGYTF
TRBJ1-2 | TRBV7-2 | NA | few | TGTGCCAGCAGCTTATTTTTAGACAGCGGCTACACCTTC | CASSLFLDSGYTF
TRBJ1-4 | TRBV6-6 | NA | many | TGTGCCAGCAGTTACCTTGAAAAACTGTTTTTT | CASSYLEKLFF
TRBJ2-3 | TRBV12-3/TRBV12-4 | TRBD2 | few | TGTGCCAGCAGGCCGGGACTAGACTACGCGGGGGATACGCAGTATTTT | CASRPGLDYAGDTQYF
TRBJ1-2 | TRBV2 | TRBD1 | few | TGTGCCAGCACGGATAGGGCAGGGGGAGACTATGGCTACACCTTC | CASTDRAGGDYGYTF
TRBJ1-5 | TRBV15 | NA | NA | TGTGCCACCAGCAGATTCGGGGTTGGTCAGCCCCAGCATTTT | CATSRFGVGQPQHF
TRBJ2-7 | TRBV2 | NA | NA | TGTGCCAGCTTGGTCCCCGGGGGCGAGCAGTACTTC | CASLVPGGEQYF
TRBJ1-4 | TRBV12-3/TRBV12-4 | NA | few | TGTGCCAGCAGTAAACAGGGTTTTAATGAAAAACTGTTTTTT | CASSKQGFNEKLFF
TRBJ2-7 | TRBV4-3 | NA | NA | TGCGCCAGCAGCCAAGCTTTACCGGGACACCTCTACGAGCAGTACTTC | CASSQALPGHLYEQYF
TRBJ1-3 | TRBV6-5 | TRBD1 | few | TGTGCCAGCAGCCCCGACAGGGACGACGGAAACACCATATATTTT | CASSPDRDDGNTIYF
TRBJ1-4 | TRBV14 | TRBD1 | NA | TGTGCCAGCAGCCAAGTTTACAGGGGAAAACTGTTTTTT | CASSQVYRGKLFF
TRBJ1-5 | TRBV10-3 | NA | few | TGTGCCATCAGTGAGTTGGCGGGCAATCAGCCCCAGCATTTT | CAISELAGNQPQHF
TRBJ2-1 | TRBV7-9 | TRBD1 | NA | TGTGCCAGCAGCCCGGGACAGGGGGTTCCGTTCTTC | CASSPGQGVPFF
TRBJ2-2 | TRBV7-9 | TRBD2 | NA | TGTGCCAGCAGCTTAGCCAGCGGGAGTCCCGGGGAGCTGTTTTTT | CASSLASGSPGELFF
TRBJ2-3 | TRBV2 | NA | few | TGTGCCAGCAAAGACCGGGACATCCTTAGCACAGATACGCAGTATTTT | CASKDRDILSTDTQYF
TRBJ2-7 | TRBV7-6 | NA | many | TGTGCCAGCAGCTTAGTCCGGACACCTTTCGAGCAGTACTTC | CASSLVRTPFEQYF
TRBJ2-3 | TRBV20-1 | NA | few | TGCAGTGCTGACAGATCCGATACGCAGTATTTT | CSADRSDTQYF
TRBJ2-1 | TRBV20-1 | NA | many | TGCAGTGCTAGAGATCGGGGGGCTCCCTCCTACAATGAGCAGTTCTTC | CSARDRGAPSYNEQFF
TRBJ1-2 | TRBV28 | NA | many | TGTGCCAGCAGTTCCGGGCAGCTTGTGGGTGGCTACACCTTC | CASSSGQLVGGYTF
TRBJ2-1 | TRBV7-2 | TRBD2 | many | TGTGCCAGCGTGAGAGGGCGGGGGGAAGGTAATGAGCAGTTCTTC | CASVRGRGEGNEQFF
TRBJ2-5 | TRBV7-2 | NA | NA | TGTGCCAGCAGCTCCATAGGGACGGCGGTCGTCGAGACCCAGTACTTC | CASSSIGTAVVETQYF
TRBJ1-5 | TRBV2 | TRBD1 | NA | TGTGCCAGCAGGGGGACAGCTAGCAATCAGCCCCAGCATTTT | CASRGTASNQPQHF
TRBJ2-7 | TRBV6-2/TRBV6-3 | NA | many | TGTGCCAGCAGTTACCCTCTCAGGGACAACTTCTACGAGCAGTACTTC | CASSYPLRDNFYEQYF